A single count supports the clone carrying this T cell receptor (beta chain). TCRdb's copy holds only in-frame clones and misses some; the assay was immunoSEQ multiplex PCR. The repertoire holds roughly 160,000 clones, more than 75% seen once, with about 0.95% in the top ten. The CDR3 contains 16 residues. CDR1 is SGHAT and CDR2 is FQNNGV in the germline V gene. V gave up 5 bases and J gave up 9 bases, with 25 bases separating them. These data belong to a study of blood T cell repertoires in COVID-19. The V gene is TRBV11-2, the J gene TRBJ2-5; D may be TRBD1 (6 bases). The sequence derives from a man between 35 and 55 years old with acute or convalescent COVID-19. Sequencing was done on a sample of peripheral blood. CDR3 region: CASSPRQATALRAQYF. The CDR3 DNA reads as TGTGCCAGCAGCCCCAGACAGGCAACCGCCCTTCGGGCCCAGTACTTC.